The rows below give T cell receptor beta chains drawn from one sample of a study of cytomegalovirus exposure and HLA in healthy donors. Measured with immunoSEQ multiplex PCR; TCRdb has only the in-frame clones, and not every one. The profile shows 70,000 to 95,000 clones, around 80% of them singletons. The sequencing input was PBMCs. The receptor set was obtained from a man younger than 35 in good health and CMV-seronegative. CDR3s include the opening cysteine and the closing phenylalanine or tryptophan. A D gene is named only where the DNA matches it firmly. Clone size, where shown, is once, few, many, or a class for clones that have expanded.

v_call	clone_size	d_call	j_call	cdr3_aa	cdr3_nt
TRBV13	.	TRBD1	TRBJ1-2	CASSFSEGATGYTF	TGTGCCAGCAGCTTCAGCGAGGGGGCGACTGGCTACACCTTC
TRBV27	.	.	TRBJ1-5	CASSQGGRQPQHF	TGTGCCAGCAGTCAGGGAGGGAGACAGCCCCAGCATTTT
TRBV6-1	.	.	TRBJ1-1	CASSESAGPLGTEAFF	TGTGCCAGCAGTGAGTCGGCAGGGCCCCTGGGCACTGAAGCTTTCTTT
TRBV4-1	.	TRBD1	TRBJ2-7	CASSPGTGRVFEQYF	TGCGCCAGCAGCCCCGGGACAGGGAGGGTATTTGAGCAGTACTTC
TRBV2	.	.	TRBJ1-5	CASNFQSNQPQHF	TGTGCCAGCAATTTCCAGAGCAATCAGCCCCAGCATTTT
TRBV7-8	.	TRBD1	TRBJ2-7	CASRGTGWSEQYF	TGTGCCAGCCGGGGGACAGGGTGGTCCGAGCAGTACTTC
TRBV5-1	.	TRBD2	TRBJ2-2	CASSLGRTGGTGELFF	TGCGCCAGCAGCTTGGGAAGGACGGGGGGCACCGGGGAGCTGTTTTTT
TRBV9	.	.	TRBJ1-2	CASSAHGDSAYGYTF	TGTGCCAGCAGCGCCCACGGAGACTCTGCCTATGGCTACACCTTC
TRBV6-5	.	TRBD1	TRBJ1-2	CASRQDRGQGYTF	TGTGCCAGCAGACAAGACAGGGGGCAAGGCTACACCTTC
TRBV9	.	.	TRBJ2-1	CASSVSTGNNEQFF	TGTGCCAGCAGCGTATCTACAGGGAACAATGAGCAGTTCTTC
TRBV7-8	.	TRBD1	TRBJ2-3	CASYGTGSTDTQYF	TGTGCCAGCTACGGGACAGGGAGCACAGATACGCAGTATTTT
TRBV27	.	.	TRBJ2-7	CASSLEQTSSYEQYF	TGTGCCAGCAGTTTGGAACAGACCTCCTCCTACGAGCAGTACTTC
TRBV30	.	TRBD1	TRBJ2-6	CAWSSLQGARRGANVLTF	TGTGCCTGGAGCTCCCTCCAGGGGGCGCGTCGGGGGGCCAACGTCCTGACTTTC
TRBV10-2	.	TRBD1	TRBJ1-2	CASSSGTGVEMDGYTF	TGCGCCAGCAGTTCCGGGACAGGGGTAGAGATGGATGGCTACACCTTC
TRBV5-1	.	.	TRBJ2-5	CASSLGGQKVETQYF	TGCGCCAGCAGCTTGGGCGGGCAGAAGGTGGAGACCCAGTACTTC
TRBV7-2	.	.	TRBJ1-1	CASSPVNMNTEAFF	TGTGCCAGCAGCCCCGTTAACATGAACACTGAAGCTTTCTTT
TRBV6-4	.	TRBD1	TRBJ2-2	CASRHTGTGVTELFF	TGTGCCAGCAGGCACACCGGGACAGGGGTAACAGAGCTGTTTTTT
TRBV19	.	.	TRBJ1-6	CASSIDLDGNSPLHF	TGTGCCAGTAGTATAGATCTAGACGGCAATTCACCCCTCCACTTT
TRBV28	.	TRBD1	TRBJ1-1	CASSLQPGQMNTEAFF	TGTGCCAGCAGTCTCCAGCCGGGACAGATGAACACTGAAGCTTTCTTT
TRBV5-4	.	TRBD2	TRBJ2-5	CASSFDPAGAGETQYF	TGTGCCAGCAGCTTTGACCCAGCGGGGGCAGGAGAGACCCAGTACTTC
TRBV27	once	.	TRBJ1-1	CASSLGGGGEAFF	TGTGCCAGCAGTTTGGGAGGGGGTGGTGAAGCTTTCTTT
TRBV7-6	.	TRBD2	TRBJ2-1	CASSLVERGGQRNEQFF	TGTGCCAGCAGCTTAGTCGAGCGGGGGGGCCAAAGGAATGAGCAGTTCTTC
TRBV9	.	TRBD1	TRBJ1-1	CASSAMGQLNTEAFF	TGTGCCAGCAGCGCGATGGGACAGCTAAACACTGAAGCTTTCTTT
TRBV27	.	TRBD1	TRBJ1-1	CASSIQGQGLAHTEAFF	TGTGCCAGCAGTATCCAGGGACAGGGGTTAGCACACACTGAAGCTTTCTTT
TRBV5-1	few	TRBD1	TRBJ1-4	CASSWGDRANEKLFF	TGCGCCAGCAGCTGGGGGGACAGGGCTAATGAAAAACTGTTTTTT
TRBV5-1	.	TRBD1	TRBJ1-2	CASSFSQGEDGYTF	TGCGCCAGCAGCTTCAGTCAGGGGGAGGATGGCTACACCTTC
TRBV28	.	.	TRBJ1-4	CASRPELDEKLFF	TGTGCCAGCAGACCCGAACTGGATGAAAAACTGTTTTTT
TRBV6-4	once	.	TRBJ1-1	CASSRGLGTEAFF	TGTGCCAGCAGCAGGGGTTTGGGCACTGAAGCTTTCTTT
TRBV9	.	.	TRBJ1-5	CASSPDARGGNQPQHF	TGTGCCAGCAGCCCCGACGCCCGGGGTGGCAATCAGCCCCAGCATTTT
TRBV6-1	.	TRBD2	TRBJ2-2	CASSEAVAGGPGELFF	TGTGCCAGCAGTGAAGCGGTAGCGGGGGGTCCCGGGGAGCTGTTTTTT
TRBV11-3	.	.	TRBJ2-2	CASSPRVSTGELFF	TGTGCCAGCAGCCCCCGTGTGAGTACCGGGGAGCTGTTTTTT
TRBV7-8	.	TRBD1	TRBJ1-1	CASSSTGLTEAFF	TGTGCCAGCAGCTCGACAGGGCTTACTGAAGCTTTCTTT
TRBV19	once	.	TRBJ1-2	CASSIGWGSYTF	TGTGCCAGTAGTATAGGTTGGGGCAGCTACACCTTC
TRBV6-1	.	.	TRBJ1-2	CASSPQGFRYGYTF	TGTGCCAGTTCACCCCAGGGGTTTCGCTATGGCTACACCTTC
TRBV7-9	once	TRBD1	TRBJ2-7	CSSSNEGRDRSHEQYF	TGTTCCAGCAGCAATGAAGGCCGGGACAGATCCCACGAGCAGTACTTC
TRBV5-4	once	.	TRBJ2-2	CASSFRVGNTGELFF	TGTGCCAGCAGCTTTCGGGTCGGTAACACCGGGGAGCTGTTTTTT
TRBV9	.	TRBD1	TRBJ2-2	CASSVPQRGLIGELFF	TGTGCCAGCAGCGTCCCGCAGAGGGGGCTCATCGGGGAGCTGTTTTTT
TRBV4-2	.	TRBD2	TRBJ2-5	CASSQGTSRGETQYF	TGTGCCAGCAGCCAGGGGACTAGCAGGGGCGAGACCCAGTACTTC
TRBV21-1	.	.	TRBJ2-7	CASSKERGSYEQYF	TGTGCCAGCAGCAAAGAGAGGGGGTCCTACGAGCAGTACTTC
TRBV5-1	.	.	TRBJ2-7	CASSPGVYEQYF	TGCGCCAGCAGCCCGGGAGTGTACGAGCAGTACTTC
TRBV25-1	.	.	TRBJ2-5	CASSDSGAGQQETQYF	TGTGCCAGCAGTGATTCTGGGGCAGGACAGCAAGAGACCCAGTACTTC
TRBV5-6	.	TRBD1	TRBJ1-2	CASSRWTGGLLGYGYTF	TGTGCCAGCAGCAGATGGACAGGGGGCCTACTCGGGTATGGCTACACCTTC
TRBV6-1	.	TRBD1	TRBJ2-2	CASSAQGDTGELFF	TGTGCCAGCAGTGCACAGGGGGACACCGGGGAGCTGTTTTTT
TRBV19	.	.	TRBJ1-1	CASSIDRVASTEAFF	TGTGCCAGTAGTATAGACCGGGTAGCGAGCACTGAAGCTTTCTTT
TRBV7-9	few	.	TRBJ2-2	CASSSRWGNTGELFF	TGTGCCAGCAGCTCCCGGTGGGGCAACACCGGGGAGCTGTTTTTT
TRBV2	few	TRBD1	TRBJ2-3	CASSERGTGVPDTQYF	TGTGCCAGCAGTGAACGGGGGACAGGGGTCCCAGATACGCAGTATTTT
TRBV7-9	few	TRBD2	TRBJ2-6	CASSFPGGGRGVKANVLTF	TGTGCCAGCAGCTTCCCGGGGGGCGGGAGGGGTGTCAAGGCCAACGTCCTGACTTTC
TRBV19	.	TRBD1	TRBJ2-3	CASSYRGALTDTQYF	TGTGCCAGTAGTTACAGGGGGGCTTTAACAGATACGCAGTATTTT
TRBV5-1	.	.	TRBJ1-1	CASSPDTMNTEAFF	TGCGCCAGCAGCCCCGACACCATGAACACTGAAGCTTTCTTT
TRBV6-6	.	.	TRBJ1-2	CASREAGPQNYGYTF	TGTGCCAGTAGGGAGGCAGGACCCCAAAACTATGGCTACACCTTC
TRBV12-5	.	.	TRBJ1-4	CASGLQGGGEKLFF	TGTGCCAGTGGCCTTCAGGGAGGGGGTGAAAAACTGTTTTTT
TRBV30	.	TRBD2	TRBJ2-7	CAWRRAGGFYEQYF	TGTGCCTGGAGAAGAGCGGGGGGATTTTACGAGCAGTACTTC
TRBV5-6	.	.	TRBJ2-3	CASRQRADTQYF	TGTGCCAGCCGCCAACGGGCAGATACGCAGTATTTT
TRBV2	.	.	TRBJ1-1	CARGEGFLYEAFF	TGTGCCAGGGGAGAAGGCTTTTTGTATGAAGCTTTCTTT
TRBV2	once	.	TRBJ2-1	CASNRQSSYNEQFF	TGTGCCAGCAACCGACAAAGCTCCTACAATGAGCAGTTCTTC
TRBV5-4	.	.	TRBJ2-7	CASSLDYPPVQQYF	TGTGCCAGCAGCTTGGATTATCCCCCAGTGCAGCAGTACTTC